This T cell receptor beta chain stems from a study of CD8 T cells in ankylosing spondylitis. Study-level results: Clones tied to disease were said to be significantly enriched in matched ankylosing spondylitis synovial fluid.

The table lists this clonotype with many counts. Its target is unknown. With molecular barcodes, quantitative 5'-RACE was used to make the TCR beta libraries. TCRdb reprocessed the 5' RACE reads via MiXCR and lists one record per CDR3 protein. The data show under 450,000 distinct CDR3 sequences, approximately 22% seen once. CDR3 size: 14 residues. J gave up 3 bases and V 3 bases, and 3 bases lay outside the gene matches. V and J are TRBV12-3 or TRBV12-4 and TRBJ2-7; 9 bases line up with TRBD2. The sample consisted of blood, either unsorted or a sorted T cell fraction (not recorded which). The TCR originated in a male donor with ankylosing spondylitis or in good health (not recorded which). The DNA of the CDR3 is TGTGCCAGCAGTTTGGGCGGGGGGGGCTACGAGCAGTACTTC. This gives the protein CASSLGGGGYEQYF.